This TCR beta chain was captured in a study of circulating tumor DNA in untreated peripheral T-cell lymphoma (dated by TCRdb to the early 2020s). The method was the immunoSEQ multiplex PCR assay. TCRdb mirrors the immuneACCESS table, restricted to in-frame sequences. Some clones are absent from its copies; in checked studies, under half trace to an unresolved V gene, and the reason for the others is unknown. The sample table holds some 1,800 clones, of which approximately 87% were seen once. The leading ten clones occupy 73% of the sample. Baseline tumor tissue collected before treatment was sequenced to identify tumor-specific TCR clonotypes. The study used next-generation sequencing of T-cell receptor sequences to monitor peripheral T-cell lymphoma patients receiving frontline treatment on a trial. In regard to this clone: Its antigen remains undetermined. No per-base quality is available; no much larger clone lies one base away.

Broad study findings and their caveats: Tumor-specific clonotypes were identified in roughly four fifths of patients, from more than 85% of baseline tissues and approximately 70% of baseline serum samples.

The receptor comes from a human donor with peripheral T-cell lymphoma. The sample comprised tumor tissue.

The CDR3 reads CASSLLTASNQPQHF. The bases read TGTGCCAGCAGTTTATTGACCGCCAGCAATCAGCCCCAGCATTTT. The chain joins TRBV27 to TRBJ1-5; no confident D gene assignment can be made. As encoded in the germline V gene (reference sequence), CDR1 is MNHEY while CDR2 is SMNVEV. The cysteine opens and the phenylalanine closes a CDR3 of 15 amino acids. CDR3 DNA only is kept here, 45 bases in frame from base 1. V sheds 1 base and J sheds 1 base, leaving 8 bases between their ends.